The 10 T cell receptor beta chains given below trace back to one sample, sequenced in a study of CD8 T cells in Susac syndrome. About 0.5 to 1 ug RNA was reverse transcribed with random hexamers. TCRdb fed the immunoSEQ multiplex PCR reads into MiXCR, producing one record per CDR3 protein. The sample carries some 210,000 distinct CDR3 sequences, 94% recorded once. Input material: CD4+ T cells from PBMCs. These receptors were collected from a human donor with Susac syndrome.

This CDR3 is CASSLAGQGWAYGYTF. DNA for the CDR3: TGTGCCAGCAGCTTAGCCGGACAGGGATGGGCCTATGGCTACACCTTC. V usage is TRBV7-8 and J usage is TRBJ1-2, with 8 positions matching TRBD1. The CDR3 is 16 amino acids. Germline V gene data show CDR1 as SGHVS and CDR2 as FQNEAQ. V trimming: 0 bases; J trimming: 4 bases; junction bases outside the gene matches: 7.

The rearrangement uses TRBV4-1 and TRBJ2-7; TRBD2 aligns across 7 bases. V lost 5 bases to trimming and J lost 6 bases; unmatched junction nucleotides: 10. CDR3 length: 14 amino acids. Germline assignment: CDR1 MGHRA and CDR2 YSYEKL. The CDR3 here is CASSSRTSLLEQYF. CDR3 sequence (DNA): TGCGCCAGCAGCTCACGGACTAGTCTCCTCGAGCAGTACTTC.

The genes are TRBV28 and TRBJ1-4, with 8 bases identical to TRBD1. The V gene's germline CDR1 is MDHEN and CDR2 SYDVKM. With 10 bases clipped from V and 7 bases from J, the junction kept 8 bases outside the gene matches. The CDR3 extends over 13 amino acids. The DNA of the CDR3 is TGTGCCACCAAGGACAGGGTCGGTGAAAAACTGTTTTTT. It codes for CATKDRVGEKLFF.

The chain joins TRBV5-6 to TRBJ2-3; D is undetermined. This CDR3 is 16 amino acids long. The germline V gene encodes CDR1 SGHDT and CDR2 YYEEEE. V was pared by 0 bases and J by 0 bases, with 11 bases between. This CDR3 is CASSLVRFLSTDTQYF. The CDR3 DNA reads TGTGCCAGCAGCTTGGTTCGCTTTCTTAGCACAGATACGCAGTATTTT.

The chain is built from TRBV29-1 and TRBJ2-7, with 8 bases fitting TRBD1. Germline lookup yields CDR1 SQVTM and CDR2 ANQGSEA. V trimming: 7 bases; J trimming: 2 bases; junction bases outside the gene matches: 7. This CDR3 is 13 amino acids long. The CDR3 sequence is CSGGQGETYEQYF. CDR3 nucleotides: TGCAGCGGCGGACAGGGCGAAACCTACGAGCAGTACTTC.

This chain uses TRBV7-2 with TRBJ2-2, with D possibly being TRBD1 (6 bases). The ends were cut back, 4 bases at V and 1 base at J, with 16 bases in the middle. CDR3 length: 17 residues. The V gene's germline CDR1 is SGHTA and CDR2 FQGNSA. The DNA for the CDR3 is TGTGCCAGCAGCTACCAATCCGGGACACTGAACACCGGGGAGCTGTTTTTT. Amino acid sequence: CASSYQSGTLNTGELFF.

V usage is TRBV19 and J usage is TRBJ1-1; no definite D call. The germline CDR1 and CDR2 sequences are LNHDA and SQIVND (reference sequence). This CDR3 contains 14 residues. V dropped 6 bases and J dropped 4 bases, with 15 bases sitting between them. CDR3: CASSLGGPSTEAFF. In nucleotides, the CDR3 is TGTGCCAGTAGCCTTGGCGGCCCAAGCACTGAAGCTTTCTTT.

The chain has TRBV20-1 and TRBJ2-3; D gene ambiguous. The CDR3 runs to 12 residues. The V gene's germline CDR1 is DFQATT and CDR2 SNEGSKA (reference sequence). Between the trimmed V and J ends, which lost 3 bases and 5 bases, there was a span of 9 bases. CDR3 DNA: TGCAGTGCTAGTCCCACGGGAGATACGCAGTATTTT. Its protein product is CSASPTGDTQYF.

The V call is TRBV25-1, the J call TRBJ1-6, with D hard to call. Germline lookup yields CDR1 MGHDK and CDR2 SYGVNS. The CDR3 runs to 13 residues. Between the trimmed V and J ends, which lost 3 bases and 5 bases, there was a span of 5 bases. Written as DNA, the CDR3 is TGTGCCAGCAGTGATTCTCATAATTCACCCCTCCACTTT. This sequence encodes CASSDSHNSPLHF.

The chain carries TRBV6-5 and TRBJ1-2; 10 positions agree with TRBD1. The germline V gene has CDR1 MNHEY and CDR2 SVGAGI. The junction had 6 bases not matched to a gene; V was cut back by 8 bases and J by 6 bases. This CDR3 comprises 13 residues. CDR3 protein: CASGGQGIDGYTF. As DNA, the CDR3 is TGTGCCAGCGGGGGACAGGGGATCGATGGCTACACCTTC.